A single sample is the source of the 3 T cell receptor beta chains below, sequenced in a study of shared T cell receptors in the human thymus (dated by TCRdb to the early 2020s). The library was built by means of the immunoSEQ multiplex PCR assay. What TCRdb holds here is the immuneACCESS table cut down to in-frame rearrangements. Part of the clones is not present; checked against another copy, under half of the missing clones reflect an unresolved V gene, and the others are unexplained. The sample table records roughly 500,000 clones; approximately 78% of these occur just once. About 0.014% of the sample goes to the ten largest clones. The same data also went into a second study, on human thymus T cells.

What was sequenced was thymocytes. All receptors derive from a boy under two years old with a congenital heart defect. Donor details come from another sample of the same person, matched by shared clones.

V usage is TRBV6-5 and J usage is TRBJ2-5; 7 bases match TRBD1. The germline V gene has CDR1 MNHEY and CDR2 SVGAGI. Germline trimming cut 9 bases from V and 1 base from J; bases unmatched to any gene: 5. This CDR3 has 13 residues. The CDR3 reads CASTRGPQETQYF. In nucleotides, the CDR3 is TGTGCCAGTACGAGGGGGCCCCAAGAGACCCAGTACTTC.

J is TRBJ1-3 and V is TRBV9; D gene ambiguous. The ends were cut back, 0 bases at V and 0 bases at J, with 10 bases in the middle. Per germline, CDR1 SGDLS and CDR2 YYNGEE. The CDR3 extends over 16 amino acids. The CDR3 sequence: CASSVGSGGSGNTIYF. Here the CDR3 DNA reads TGTGCCAGCAGCGTAGGTTCCGGAGGCTCTGGAAACACCATATATTTT.

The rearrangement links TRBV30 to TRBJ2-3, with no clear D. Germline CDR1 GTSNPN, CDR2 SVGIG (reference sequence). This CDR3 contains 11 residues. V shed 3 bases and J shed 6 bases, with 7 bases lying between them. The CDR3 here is CAWRSSDTQYF. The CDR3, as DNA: TGTGCCTGGAGGTCTTCGGATACGCAGTATTTT.